The clone carrying this TCR beta chain was observed a handful of times. The antigen is unknown. CDR1 and CDR2 from the germline V gene are LGHDT and YNNKEL (reference sequence). V shed 0 bases and J shed 8 bases, with 14 bases lying between them. The CDR3 contains 15 residues. The data belong to a study of blood T cells in healthy people across ages. Study overall: The template switching approach captured approximately one barcoded beta molecule for every two T cells.

A J-beta primer mix and a sample-barcoded 5' primer were used in a second PCR of about 7 to 12 cycles. Each CDR3 protein gets one entry after TCRdb re-called the 5' RACE reads with MiXCR. The sample lists more than 650,000 distinct CDR3 sequences, over 20% occurring once. Drawing of peripheral blood yielded about 9.7 milliliters from each donor. Study results and caveats: Age advanced and TCR beta diversity per million T cells fell, roughly linearly.

The V and J genes are TRBV3-1 and TRBJ2-1; D is possibly TRBD1 or TRBD2 (6 bases each). The material sequenced was blood. This receptor was taken from a man in his sixties or seventies in good health. CDR3 protein: CASSQDWQGRHEQFF. The CDR3 DNA is TGTGCCAGCAGCCAAGATTGGCAGGGGAGGCATGAGCAGTTCTTC.